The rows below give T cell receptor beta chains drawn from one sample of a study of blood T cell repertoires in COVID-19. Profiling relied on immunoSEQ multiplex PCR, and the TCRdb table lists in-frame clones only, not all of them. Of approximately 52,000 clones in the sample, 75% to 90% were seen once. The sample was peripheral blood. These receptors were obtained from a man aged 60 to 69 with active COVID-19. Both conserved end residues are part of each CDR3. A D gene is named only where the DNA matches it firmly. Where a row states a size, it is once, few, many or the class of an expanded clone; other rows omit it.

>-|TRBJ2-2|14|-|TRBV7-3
CASSFQGGTGELFF
TGTGCCAGCAGCTTCCAGGGTGGCACCGGGGAGCTGTTTTTT
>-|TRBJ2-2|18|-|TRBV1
CTSSPVLLTGGGIGELFF
TGCACCAGCAGCCCCGTCTTATTGACAGGGGGCGGTATCGGGGAGCTGTTTTTT
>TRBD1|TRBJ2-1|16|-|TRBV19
CASSVPGQVEYNEQFF
TGTGCCAGTAGTGTACCGGGACAGGTTGAATACAATGAGCAGTTCTTC
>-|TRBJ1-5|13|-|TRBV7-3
CASSQGQNQPQHF
TGTGCCAGCAGCCAGGGTCAGAATCAGCCCCAGCATTTT
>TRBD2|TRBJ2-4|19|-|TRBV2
CASSEVALAGGLGKNIQYF
TGTGCCAGCAGTGAAGTCGCGCTAGCGGGAGGGCTAGGCAAAAACATTCAGTACTTC
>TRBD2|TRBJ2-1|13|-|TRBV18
CASKRLADNEQFF
TGTGCCAGCAAACGACTAGCGGACAATGAGCAGTTCTTC
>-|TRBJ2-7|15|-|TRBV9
CASSVGTAEIYEQYF
TGTGCCAGCAGCGTAGGAACAGCGGAGATCTACGAGCAGTACTTC
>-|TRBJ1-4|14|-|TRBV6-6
CASSTDRQNEKLFF
TGTGCCAGCAGTACCGACAGACAGAATGAAAAACTGTTTTTT
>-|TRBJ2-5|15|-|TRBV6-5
CASSYDDRRQETQYF
TGTGCCAGCAGTTACGATGACAGAAGGCAAGAGACCCAGTACTTC
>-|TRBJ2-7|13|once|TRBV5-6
CASSFPQTYEQYF
TGTGCCAGCAGCTTCCCACAAACCTACGAGCAGTACTTC
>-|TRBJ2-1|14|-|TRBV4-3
CASSQEPSIYEQFF
TGCGCCAGCAGCCAAGAGCCTAGTATCTATGAGCAGTTCTTC
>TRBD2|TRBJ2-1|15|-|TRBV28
CASSRTSGRGNEQFF
TGTGCCAGCAGCCGGACTAGCGGGAGAGGAAATGAGCAGTTCTTC
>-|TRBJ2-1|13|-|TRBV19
CASSIGKGDEQFF
TGTGCCAGTAGTATAGGGAAGGGGGATGAGCAGTTCTTC
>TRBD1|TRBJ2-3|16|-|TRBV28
CASSSPGTGPTDTQYF
TGTGCCAGCAGTTCACCCGGGACAGGGCCGACAGATACGCAGTATTTT
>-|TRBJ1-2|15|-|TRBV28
CASRENRVLGYGYTF
TGTGCCAGCAGGGAAAACAGGGTCCTCGGCTATGGCTACACCTTC
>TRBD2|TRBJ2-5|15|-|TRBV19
CASSMGTSVQETQYF
TGTGCCAGTAGTATGGGGACTAGCGTCCAAGAGACCCAGTACTTC
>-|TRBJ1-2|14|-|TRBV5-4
CASSLSQGRHGYTF
TGTGCCAGCAGCCTCAGCCAGGGGCGCCATGGCTACACCTTC
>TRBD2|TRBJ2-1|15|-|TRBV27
CASSRAASGLNEQFF
TGTGCCAGCAGTAGGGCGGCTAGCGGGTTAAATGAGCAGTTCTTC
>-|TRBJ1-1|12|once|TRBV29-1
CSGGGANTEAFF
TGCAGCGGCGGAGGAGCGAACACTGAAGCTTTCTTT
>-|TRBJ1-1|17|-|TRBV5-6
CASSPLGTGLRNTEAFF
TGTGCCAGCAGCCCCTTAGGCACGGGACTCCGGAACACTGAAGCTTTCTTT
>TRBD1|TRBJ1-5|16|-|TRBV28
CASSPRTGSSNQPQHF
TGTGCCAGCAGTCCAAGGACAGGGAGTAGCAATCAGCCCCAGCATTTT
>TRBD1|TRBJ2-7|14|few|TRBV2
CASSVQGAYNEQYF
TGTGCCAGCAGTGTTCAGGGGGCTTATAACGAGCAGTACTTC
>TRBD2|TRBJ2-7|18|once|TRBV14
CASSQGLAGGPWRGEQYF
TGTGCCAGCAGCCAAGGACTAGCGGGAGGGCCCTGGCGAGGGGAGCAGTACTTC
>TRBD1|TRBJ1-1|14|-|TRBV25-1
CASSETGLNTEAFF
TGTGCCAGCAGTGAGACAGGGCTGAACACTGAAGCTTTCTTT
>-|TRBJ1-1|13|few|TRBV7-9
CASSLGAGTEAFF
TGTGCCAGCAGCTTAGGGGCGGGCACTGAAGCTTTCTTT
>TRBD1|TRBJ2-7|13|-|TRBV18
CASLGQGAYEQYF
TGTGCCAGCTTGGGACAGGGGGCCTACGAGCAGTACTTC
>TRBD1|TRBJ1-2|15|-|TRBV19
CASSPTIGTGERGTF
TGTGCCAGTAGTCCTACGATTGGCACAGGGGAACGTGGCACCTTC
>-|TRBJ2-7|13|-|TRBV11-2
CASSLGLVNEQYF
TGTGCCAGCAGCTTAGGACTAGTAAACGAGCAGTACTTC